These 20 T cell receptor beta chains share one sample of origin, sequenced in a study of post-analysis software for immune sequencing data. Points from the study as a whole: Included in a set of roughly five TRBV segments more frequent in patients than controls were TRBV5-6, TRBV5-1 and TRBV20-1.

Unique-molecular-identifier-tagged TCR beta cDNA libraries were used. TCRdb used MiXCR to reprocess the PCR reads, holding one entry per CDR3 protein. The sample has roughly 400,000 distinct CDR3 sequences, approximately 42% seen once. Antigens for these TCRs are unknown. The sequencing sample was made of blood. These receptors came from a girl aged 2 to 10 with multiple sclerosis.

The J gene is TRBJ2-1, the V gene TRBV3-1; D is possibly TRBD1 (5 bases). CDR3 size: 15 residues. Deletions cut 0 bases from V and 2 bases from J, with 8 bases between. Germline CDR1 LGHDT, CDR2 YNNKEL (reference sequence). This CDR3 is CASSQDRATYNEQFF. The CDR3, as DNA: TGTGCCAGCAGCCAAGACAGGGCCACCTACAATGAGCAGTTCTTC.

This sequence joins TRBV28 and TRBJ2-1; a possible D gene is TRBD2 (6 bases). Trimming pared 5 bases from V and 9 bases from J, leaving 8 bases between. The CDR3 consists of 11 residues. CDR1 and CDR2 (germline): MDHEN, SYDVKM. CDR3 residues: CASSVGSEQFF. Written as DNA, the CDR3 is TGTGCCAGCAGTGTCGGGAGTGAGCAGTTCTTC.

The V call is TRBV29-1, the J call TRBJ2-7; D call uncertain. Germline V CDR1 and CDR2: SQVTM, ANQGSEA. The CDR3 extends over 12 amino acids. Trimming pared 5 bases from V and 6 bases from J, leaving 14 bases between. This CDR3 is CSVKTDLGEQYF. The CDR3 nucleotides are TGCAGCGTTAAGACCGACCTAGGCGAGCAGTACTTC.

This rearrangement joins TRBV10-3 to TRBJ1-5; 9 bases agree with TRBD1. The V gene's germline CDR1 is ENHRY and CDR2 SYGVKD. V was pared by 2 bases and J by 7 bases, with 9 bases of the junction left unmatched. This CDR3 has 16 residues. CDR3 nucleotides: TGTGCCATCAGTGAGACCGGACAGGGGCAGGGGCAGCCCCAGCATTTT. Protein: CAISETGQGQGQPQHF.

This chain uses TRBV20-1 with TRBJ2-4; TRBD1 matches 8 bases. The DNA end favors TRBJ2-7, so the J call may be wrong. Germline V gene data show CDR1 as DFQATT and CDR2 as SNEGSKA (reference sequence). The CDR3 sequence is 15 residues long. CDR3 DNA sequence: TGCAGTGCTAGAGATGGGACAGGTTTACCATACGAGCAGTACTTC. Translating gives CSARDGTGLPYEQYF.

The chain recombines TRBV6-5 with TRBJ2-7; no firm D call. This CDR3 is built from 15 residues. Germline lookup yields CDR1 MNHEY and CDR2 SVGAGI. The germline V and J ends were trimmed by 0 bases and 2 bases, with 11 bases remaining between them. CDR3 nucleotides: TGTGCCAGCAGTTACTCGATTGGTCCCCCCTACGAGCAGTACTTC. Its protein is CASSYSIGPPYEQYF.

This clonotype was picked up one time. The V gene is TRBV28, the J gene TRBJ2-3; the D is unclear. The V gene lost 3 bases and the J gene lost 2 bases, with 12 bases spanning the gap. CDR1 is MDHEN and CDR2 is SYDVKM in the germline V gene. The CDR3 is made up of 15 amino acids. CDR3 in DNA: TGTGCCAGCAGTTTGCGCGGAGCCCACACAGATACGCAGTATTTT. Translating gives CASSLRGAHTDTQYF.

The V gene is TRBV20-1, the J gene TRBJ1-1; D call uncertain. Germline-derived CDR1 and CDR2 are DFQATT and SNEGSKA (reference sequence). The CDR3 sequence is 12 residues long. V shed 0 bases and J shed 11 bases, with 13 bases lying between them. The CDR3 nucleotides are TGCAGTGCTAGAGAGCACGCCCTAGGGGCTTTCTTT. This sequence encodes CSAREHALGAFF.

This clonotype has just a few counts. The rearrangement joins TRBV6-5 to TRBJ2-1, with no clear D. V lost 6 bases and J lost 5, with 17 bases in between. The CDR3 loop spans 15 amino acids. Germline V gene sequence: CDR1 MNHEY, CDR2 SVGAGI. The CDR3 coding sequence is TGTGCCAGCAGATCCTCGCACTATGTGGACAATGAGCAGTTCTTC. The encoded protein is CASRSSHYVDNEQFF.

The CDR3 DNA reads TGTGCCAGCTCACCGGACAGGGACGCTTTCTTT. Translating it yields CASSPDRDAFF. V and J are TRBV18 and TRBJ1-1; 8 bases agree with TRBD1. V was clipped by 3 bases and J by 11 bases; unmatched bases: 2. There are 11 residues in the CDR3. In germline, CDR1 is KGHSH, CDR2 LQKENI.

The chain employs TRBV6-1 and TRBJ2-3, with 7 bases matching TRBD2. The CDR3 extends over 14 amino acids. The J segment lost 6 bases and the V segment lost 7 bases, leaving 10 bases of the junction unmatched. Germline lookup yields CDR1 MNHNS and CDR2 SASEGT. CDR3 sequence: CASTREDVTDTQYF. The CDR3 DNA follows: TGTGCCAGCACCCGGGAGGATGTTACGGATACGCAGTATTTT.

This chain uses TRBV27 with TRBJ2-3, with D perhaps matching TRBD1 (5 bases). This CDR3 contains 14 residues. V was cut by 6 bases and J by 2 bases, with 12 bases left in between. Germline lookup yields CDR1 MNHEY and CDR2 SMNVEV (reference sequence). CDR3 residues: CASRRTRATDTQYF. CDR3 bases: TGTGCCAGCAGGAGGACCAGGGCCACAGATACGCAGTATTTT.

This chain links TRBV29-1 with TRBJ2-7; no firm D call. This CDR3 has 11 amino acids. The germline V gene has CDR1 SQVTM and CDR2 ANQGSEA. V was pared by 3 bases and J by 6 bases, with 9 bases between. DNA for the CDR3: TGCAGCGTTGACATGGGGTCCGAGCAGTACTTC. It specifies CSVDMGSEQYF.

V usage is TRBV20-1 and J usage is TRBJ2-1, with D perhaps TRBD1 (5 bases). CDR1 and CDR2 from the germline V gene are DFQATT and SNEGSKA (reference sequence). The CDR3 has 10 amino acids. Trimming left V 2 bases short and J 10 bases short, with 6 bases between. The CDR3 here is CSARQGEQFF. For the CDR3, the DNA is TGCAGTGCTAGACAGGGAGAGCAGTTCTTC.

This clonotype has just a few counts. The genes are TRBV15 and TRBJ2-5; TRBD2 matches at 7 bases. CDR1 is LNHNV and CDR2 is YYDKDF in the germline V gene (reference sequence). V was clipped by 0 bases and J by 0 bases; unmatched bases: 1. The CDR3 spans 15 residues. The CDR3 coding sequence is TGTGCCACCAGCAGAGAGGGGGGGTACCAAGAGACCCAGTACTTC. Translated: CATSREGGYQETQYF. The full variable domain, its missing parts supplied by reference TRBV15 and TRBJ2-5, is DAMVIQNPRYQVTQFGKPVTLSCSQTLNHNVMYWYQQKSSQAPKLLFHYYDKDFNNEADTPDNFQSRRPNTSFCFLDIRSPGLGDTAMYLCATSREGGYQETQYFGPGTRLLVL.

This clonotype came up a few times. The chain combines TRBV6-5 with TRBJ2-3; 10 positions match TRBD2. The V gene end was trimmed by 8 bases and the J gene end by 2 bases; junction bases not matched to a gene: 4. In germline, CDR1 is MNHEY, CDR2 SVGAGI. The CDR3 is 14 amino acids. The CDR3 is CASRGLAVTDTQYF. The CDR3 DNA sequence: TGTGCCAGCCGAGGACTAGCGGTCACAGATACGCAGTATTTT.

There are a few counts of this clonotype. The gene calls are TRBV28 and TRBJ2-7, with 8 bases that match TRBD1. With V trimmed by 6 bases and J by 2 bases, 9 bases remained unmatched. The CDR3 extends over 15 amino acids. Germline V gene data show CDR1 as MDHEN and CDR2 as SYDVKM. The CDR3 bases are TGTGCCAGCAGCTCGGACAGGGTCTCAGCCTACGAGCAGTACTTC. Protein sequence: CASSSDRVSAYEQYF.

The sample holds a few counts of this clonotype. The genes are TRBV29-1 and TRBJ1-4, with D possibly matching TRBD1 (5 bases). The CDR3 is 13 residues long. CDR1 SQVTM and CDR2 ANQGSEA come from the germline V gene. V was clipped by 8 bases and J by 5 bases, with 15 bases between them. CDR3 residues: CSTRRGRNEKLFF. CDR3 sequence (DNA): TGCAGCACCCGAAGGGGCAGGAATGAAAAACTGTTTTTT.

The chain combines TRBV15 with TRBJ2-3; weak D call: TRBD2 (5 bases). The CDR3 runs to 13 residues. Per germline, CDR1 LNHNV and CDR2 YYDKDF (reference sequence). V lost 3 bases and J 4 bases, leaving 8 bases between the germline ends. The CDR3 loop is CATSSTAADTQYF. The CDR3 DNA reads TGTGCCACCAGCAGTACAGCGGCAGATACGCAGTATTTT.

As DNA, the CDR3 is TGCGCCAGCAGCCCGGGACAGGGGGCACACCACGAGCAGTACTTC. Translating it yields CASSPGQGAHHEQYF. The genes are TRBV4-1 and TRBJ2-7; TRBD1 agrees at 12 bases. The CDR3 sequence is 15 residues long. Germline V lookup: CDR1 MGHRA, CDR2 YSYEKL. The J segment lost 5 bases and the V segment lost 4 bases, leaving 6 bases of the junction unmatched.